The clone carrying this T cell receptor (beta chain) showed up just a few times. Antigen: not known. The record originates from a study of blood T cells in healthy people across ages. Findings and limits, study-wide: Observed TCR beta diversity per million T cells went down as age went up. This fall followed a roughly linear course with age. Naive and antigen-experienced cells were not separated, limiting conclusive comparison.

Trimming shortened V by 6 bases and J by 4 bases, and 7 bases separated the two germline ends. The germline gives CDR1 MNHEY, CDR2 SVGAGI. The CDR3 has 13 residues. Total RNA, at least 5 micrograms per sample, was extracted from PBMCs. With a J-beta primer mix and a sample-barcoded 5' primer, a second PCR ran about 6 to 11 cycles. Carrying 12 random nucleotides, a template-switch adaptor labeled each individual cDNA molecule. Each CDR3 protein is one row after TCRdb ran MiXCR on the 5' RACE reads. This sample yields roughly 790,000 distinct CDR3 sequences, of which 40% to 45% are seen a single time; around 20% belongs to the top ten.

This TCR came from a woman between 55 and 75 years old in good health. Sequenced: blood. This chain uses TRBV6-5 with TRBJ2-6; D is ambiguous. The CDR3 nucleotides read TGTGCCAGCAGCCCTCAGGGGGCCAACGTCCTGACTTTC. This translates into CASSPQGANVLTF.